This T cell receptor (beta chain) was captured in a study of T cell changes during pregnancy in multiple sclerosis. The ends lost 4 bases at V and 0 bases at J; junction bases unmatched: 11. From germline, CDR1 is SEHNR and CDR2 FQNEAQ (reference sequence). The CDR3 spans 18 residues. Here immunoSEQ multiplex PCR was the method, and the copy in TCRdb shows in-frame clones only, minus some. The sample comprises around 61,000 clones, around nine tenths of which are singletons, and over 4% rests with the top ten. This chain uses TRBV7-9 with TRBJ2-7; 11 nucleotides line up with TRBD1. The receptor was derived from a human donor whose cells served as feeder cells for cultures in a pregnancy study. The sample comprised peripheral blood from another person, used as feeder cells. The CDR3 is CASSSRTGTGGSSYEQYF. CDR3 DNA sequence: TGTGCCAGCAGCTCCCGGACCGGGACAGGGGGGAGCTCCTACGAGCAGTACTTC.